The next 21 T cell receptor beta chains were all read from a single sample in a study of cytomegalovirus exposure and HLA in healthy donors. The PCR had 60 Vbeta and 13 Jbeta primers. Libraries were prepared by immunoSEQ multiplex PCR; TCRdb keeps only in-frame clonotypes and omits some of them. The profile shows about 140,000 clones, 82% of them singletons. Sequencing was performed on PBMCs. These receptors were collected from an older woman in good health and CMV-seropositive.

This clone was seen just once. This CDR3 is CASSQDLGPYGYTF. DNA for the CDR3: TGTGCCAGCAGCCAAGATCTAGGCCCCTATGGCTACACCTTC. J is TRBJ1-2 and V is TRBV4-2; D not resolved. With 0 bases removed from V and 4 bases from J, the gap between germline ends came to 9 bases. The CDR3 extends over 14 amino acids. Germline CDR1 LGHNA, CDR2 YNFKEQ.

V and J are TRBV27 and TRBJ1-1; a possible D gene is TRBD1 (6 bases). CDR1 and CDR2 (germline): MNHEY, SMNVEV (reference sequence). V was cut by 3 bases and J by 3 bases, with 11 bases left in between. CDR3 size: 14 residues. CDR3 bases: TGTGCCAGCAGTTTCTCAGGGGCATACACTGAAGCTTTCTTT. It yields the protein CASSFSGAYTEAFF.

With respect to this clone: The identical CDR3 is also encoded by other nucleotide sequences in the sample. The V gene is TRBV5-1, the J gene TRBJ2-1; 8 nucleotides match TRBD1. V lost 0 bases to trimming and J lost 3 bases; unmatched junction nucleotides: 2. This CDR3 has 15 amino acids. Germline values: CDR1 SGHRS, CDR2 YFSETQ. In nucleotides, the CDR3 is TGCGCCAGCAGCTTGGCCGGGACAGGCTACAATGAGCAGTTCTTC. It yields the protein CASSLAGTGYNEQFF.

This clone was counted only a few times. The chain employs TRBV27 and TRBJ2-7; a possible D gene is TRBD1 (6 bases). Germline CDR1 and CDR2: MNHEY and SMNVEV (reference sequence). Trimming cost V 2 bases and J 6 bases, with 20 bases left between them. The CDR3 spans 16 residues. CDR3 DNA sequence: TGTGCCAGCAGTTTACCTGACGGACAGACTATCGGCGAGCAGTACTTC. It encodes CASSLPDGQTIGEQYF.

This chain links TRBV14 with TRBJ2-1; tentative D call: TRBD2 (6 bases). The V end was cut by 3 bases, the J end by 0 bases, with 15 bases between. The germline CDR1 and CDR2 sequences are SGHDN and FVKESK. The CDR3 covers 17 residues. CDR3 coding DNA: TGTGCCAGCAGCCAGAAGTTAGCGGAAAGCTCCTACAATGAGCAGTTCTTC. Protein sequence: CASSQKLAESSYNEQFF.

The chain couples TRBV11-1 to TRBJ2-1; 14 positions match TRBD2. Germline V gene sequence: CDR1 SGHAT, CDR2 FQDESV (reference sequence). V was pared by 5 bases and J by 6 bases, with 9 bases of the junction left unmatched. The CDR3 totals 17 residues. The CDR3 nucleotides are TGTGCCAGCAGCCCCGGACTAGCGGGAGGATTGGGCAATGAGCAGTTCTTC. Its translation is CASSPGLAGGLGNEQFF.

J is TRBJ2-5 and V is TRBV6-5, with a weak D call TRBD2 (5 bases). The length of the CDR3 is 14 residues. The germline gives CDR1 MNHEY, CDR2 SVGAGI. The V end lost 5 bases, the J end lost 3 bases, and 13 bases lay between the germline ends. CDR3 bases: TGTGCCAGCAGTCGCCGAGGGCAGAAAGAGACCCAGTACTTC. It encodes CASSRRGQKETQYF.

In DNA, the CDR3 is TGTGCCAGCAGCTTAGCTCTAGCGGGACTGGATGAGCAGTTCTTC. Translating it yields CASSLALAGLDEQFF. The chain uses TRBV7-9 and TRBJ2-1, with 9 bases aligning to TRBD2. V shed 0 bases, J shed 8 bases, and the junction held 5 bases outside the gene matches. The CDR3 runs to 15 residues. CDR1 and CDR2 (germline): SEHNR, FQNEAQ (reference sequence).

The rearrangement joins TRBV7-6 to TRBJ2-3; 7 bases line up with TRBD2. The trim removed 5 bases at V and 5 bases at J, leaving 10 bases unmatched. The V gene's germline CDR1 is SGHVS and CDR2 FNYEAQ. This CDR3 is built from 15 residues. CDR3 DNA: TGTGCCAGCAGCCCCACGGTGGGGGGGATAGATACGCAGTATTTT. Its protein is CASSPTVGGIDTQYF.

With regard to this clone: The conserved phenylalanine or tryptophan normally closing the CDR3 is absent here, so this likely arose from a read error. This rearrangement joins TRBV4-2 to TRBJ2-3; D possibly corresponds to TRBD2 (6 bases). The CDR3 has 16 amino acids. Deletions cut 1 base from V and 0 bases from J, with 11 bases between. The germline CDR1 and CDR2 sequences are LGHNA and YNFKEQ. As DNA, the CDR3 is TGTGCCAGCAGCCAAGGGGGTAGCGGCAGCACAGATACGCAGTATCTT. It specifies CASSQGGSGSTDTQYL.

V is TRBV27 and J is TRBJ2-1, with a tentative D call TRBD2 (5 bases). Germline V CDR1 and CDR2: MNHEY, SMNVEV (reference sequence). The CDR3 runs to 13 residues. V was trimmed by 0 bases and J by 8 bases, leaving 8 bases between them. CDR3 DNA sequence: TGTGCCAGCAGTTTATCCCTCGGGGATGAGCAGTTCTTC. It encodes CASSLSLGDEQFF.

CDR3 DNA sequence: TGCAGCGGGACAGGAAAATTTCTGAATGAGCAGTTCTTC. Translation: CSGTGKFLNEQFF. The V and J genes are TRBV29-1 and TRBJ2-1; 7 positions agree with TRBD1. Germline V lookup: CDR1 SQVTM, CDR2 ANQGSEA. The CDR3 length is 13 residues. V trimming: 7 bases; J trimming: 7 bases; junction bases outside the gene matches: 10.

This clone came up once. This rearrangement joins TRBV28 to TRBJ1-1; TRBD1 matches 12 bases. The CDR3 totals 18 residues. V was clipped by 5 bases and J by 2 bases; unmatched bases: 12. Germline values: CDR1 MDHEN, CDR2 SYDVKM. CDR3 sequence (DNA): TGTGCCAGCAGTCCGCTAACCGGGACAGGGGGCGCAAACACTGAAGCTTTCTTT. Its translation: CASSPLTGTGGANTEAFF.

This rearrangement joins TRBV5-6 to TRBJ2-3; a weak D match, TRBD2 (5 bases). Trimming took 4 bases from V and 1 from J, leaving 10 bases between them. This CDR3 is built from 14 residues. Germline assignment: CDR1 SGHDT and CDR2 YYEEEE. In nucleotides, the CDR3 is TGTGCCAGCAGCGGCCTCGGGGGCACAGATACGCAGTATTTT. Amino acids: CASSGLGGTDTQYF. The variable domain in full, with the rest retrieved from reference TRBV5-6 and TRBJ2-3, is DAGVTQSPTHLIKTRGQQVTLRCSPKSGHDTVSWYQQALGQGPQFIFQYYEEEERQRGNFPDRFSGHQFPNYSSELNVNALLLGDSALYLCASSGLGGTDTQYFGPGTRLTVL.

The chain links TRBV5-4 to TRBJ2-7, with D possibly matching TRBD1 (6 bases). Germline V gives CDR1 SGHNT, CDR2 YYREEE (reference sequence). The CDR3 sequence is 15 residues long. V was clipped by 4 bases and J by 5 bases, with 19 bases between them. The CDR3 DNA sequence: TGTGCCAGCAGCCCCCCCGCAGGGGTCCTCAACGAGCAGTACTTC. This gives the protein CASSPPAGVLNEQYF.

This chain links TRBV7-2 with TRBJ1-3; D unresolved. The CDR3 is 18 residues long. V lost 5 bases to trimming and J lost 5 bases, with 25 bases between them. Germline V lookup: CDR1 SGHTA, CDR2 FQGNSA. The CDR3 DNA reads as TGTGCCAGCAGCCCCCAGGTCGCTTCAGAGTCAGGAAGAAACACCATATATTTT. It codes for CASSPQVASESGRNTIYF.

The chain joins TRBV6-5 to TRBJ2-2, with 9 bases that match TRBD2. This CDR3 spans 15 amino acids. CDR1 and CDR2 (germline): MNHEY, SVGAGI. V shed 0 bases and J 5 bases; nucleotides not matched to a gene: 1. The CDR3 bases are TGTGCCAGCAGTTACTCGCGGGAGGGGACCGGGGAGCTGTTTTTT. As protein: CASSYSREGTGELFF.

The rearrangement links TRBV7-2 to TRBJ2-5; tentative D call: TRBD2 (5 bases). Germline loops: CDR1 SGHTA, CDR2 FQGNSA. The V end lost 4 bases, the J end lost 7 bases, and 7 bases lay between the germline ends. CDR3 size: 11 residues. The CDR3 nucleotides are TGTGCCAGCAGCTGGGGAGCGACCCAGTACTTC. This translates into CASSWGATQYF.

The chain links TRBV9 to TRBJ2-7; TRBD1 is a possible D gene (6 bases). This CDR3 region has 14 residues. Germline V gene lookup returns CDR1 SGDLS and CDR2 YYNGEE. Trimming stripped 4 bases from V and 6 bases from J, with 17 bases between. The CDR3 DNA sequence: TGTGCCAGCAGCTTCACAGGGCTTGTCGGCGAGCAGTACTTC. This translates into CASSFTGLVGEQYF. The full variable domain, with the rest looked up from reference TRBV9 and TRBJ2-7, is DSGVTQTPKHLITATGQRVTLRCSPRSGDLSVYWYQQSLDQGLQFLIQYYNGEERAKGNILERFSAQQFPDLHSELNLSSLELGDSALYFCASSFTGLVGEQYFGPGTRLTVT.

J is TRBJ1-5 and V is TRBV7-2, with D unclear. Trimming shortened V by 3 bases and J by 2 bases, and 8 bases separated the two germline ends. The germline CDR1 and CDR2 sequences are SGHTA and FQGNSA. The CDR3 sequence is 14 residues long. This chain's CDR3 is CASSFEEGNQPQHF. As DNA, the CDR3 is TGTGCCAGCAGCTTCGAGGAGGGCAATCAGCCCCAGCATTTT.

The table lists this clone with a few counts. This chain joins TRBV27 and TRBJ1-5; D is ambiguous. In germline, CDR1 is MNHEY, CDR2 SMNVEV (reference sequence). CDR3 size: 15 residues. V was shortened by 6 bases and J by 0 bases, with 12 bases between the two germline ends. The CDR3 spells CASSQMGYSNQPQHF. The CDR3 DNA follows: TGTGCCAGCAGCCAGATGGGCTATAGCAATCAGCCCCAGCATTTT.